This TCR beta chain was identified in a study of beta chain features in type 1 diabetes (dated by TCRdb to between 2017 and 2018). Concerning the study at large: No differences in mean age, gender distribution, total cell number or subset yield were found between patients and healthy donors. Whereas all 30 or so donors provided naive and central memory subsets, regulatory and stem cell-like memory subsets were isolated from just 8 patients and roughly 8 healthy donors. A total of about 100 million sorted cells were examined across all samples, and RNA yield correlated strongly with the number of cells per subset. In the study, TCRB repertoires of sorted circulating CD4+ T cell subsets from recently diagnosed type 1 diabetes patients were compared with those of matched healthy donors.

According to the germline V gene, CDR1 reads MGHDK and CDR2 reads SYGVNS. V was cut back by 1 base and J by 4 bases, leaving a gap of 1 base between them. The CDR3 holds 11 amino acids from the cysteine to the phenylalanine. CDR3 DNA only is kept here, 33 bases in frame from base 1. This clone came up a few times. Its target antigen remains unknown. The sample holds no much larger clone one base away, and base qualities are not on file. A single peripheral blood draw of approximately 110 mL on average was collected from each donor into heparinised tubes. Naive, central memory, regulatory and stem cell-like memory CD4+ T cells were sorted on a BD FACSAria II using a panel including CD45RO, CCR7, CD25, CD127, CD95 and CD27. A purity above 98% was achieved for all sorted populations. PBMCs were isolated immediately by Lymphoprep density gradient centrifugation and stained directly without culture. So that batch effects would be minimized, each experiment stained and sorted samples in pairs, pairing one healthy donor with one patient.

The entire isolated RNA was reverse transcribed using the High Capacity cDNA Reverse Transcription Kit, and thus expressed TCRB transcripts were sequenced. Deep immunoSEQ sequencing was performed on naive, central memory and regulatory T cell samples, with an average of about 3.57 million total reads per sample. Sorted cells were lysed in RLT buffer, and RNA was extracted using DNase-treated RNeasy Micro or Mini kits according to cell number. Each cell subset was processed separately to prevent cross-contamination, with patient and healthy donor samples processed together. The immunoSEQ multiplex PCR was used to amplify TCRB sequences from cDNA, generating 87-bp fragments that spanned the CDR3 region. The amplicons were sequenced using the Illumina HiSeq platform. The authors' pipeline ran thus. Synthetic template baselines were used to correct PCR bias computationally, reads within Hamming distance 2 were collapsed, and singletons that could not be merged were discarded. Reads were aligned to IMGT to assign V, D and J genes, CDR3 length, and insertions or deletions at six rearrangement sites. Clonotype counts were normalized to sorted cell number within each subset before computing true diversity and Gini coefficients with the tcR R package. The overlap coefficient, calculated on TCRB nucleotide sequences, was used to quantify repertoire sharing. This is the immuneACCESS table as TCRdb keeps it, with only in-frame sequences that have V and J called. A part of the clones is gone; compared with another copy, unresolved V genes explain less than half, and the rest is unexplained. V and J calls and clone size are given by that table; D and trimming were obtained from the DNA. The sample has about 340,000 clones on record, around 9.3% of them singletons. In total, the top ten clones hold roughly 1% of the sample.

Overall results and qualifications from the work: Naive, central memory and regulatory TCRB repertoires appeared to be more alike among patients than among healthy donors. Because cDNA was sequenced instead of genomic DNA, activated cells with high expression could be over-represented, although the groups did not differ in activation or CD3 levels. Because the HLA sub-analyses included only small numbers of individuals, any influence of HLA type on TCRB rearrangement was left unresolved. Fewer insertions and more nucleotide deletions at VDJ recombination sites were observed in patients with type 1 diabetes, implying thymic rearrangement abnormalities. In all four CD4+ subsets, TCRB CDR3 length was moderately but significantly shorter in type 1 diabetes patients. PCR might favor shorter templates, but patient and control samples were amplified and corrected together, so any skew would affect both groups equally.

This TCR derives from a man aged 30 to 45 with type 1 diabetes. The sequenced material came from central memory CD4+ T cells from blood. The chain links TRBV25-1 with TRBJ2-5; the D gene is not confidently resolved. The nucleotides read TGTGCCAGCAGTGAATTAGAGACCCAGTACTTC. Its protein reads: CASSELETQYF.